The 15 T cell receptor beta chains listed next were all sequenced from one sample in a study of HIV-infected patients and healthy controls. Antiretroviral therapy had run roughly three months, about 14 weeks, before follow-up blood collection. No cell fractionation was done, so the repertoire covers all unsorted peripheral blood T cells. cDNA was made from about 500 ng RNA using alpha and beta constant primers. Each of the alpha and beta chains got its own library through chain-specific third strand synthesis with indices. One entry per CDR3 protein results from TCRdb running MiXCR on the 5' RACE reads. Found here are around 8,300 distinct CDR3 sequences, approximately 6.3% of them singletons; the top ten hold around 20%. The material sequenced was blood, taken during antiretroviral therapy. The receptors derive from an adult with HIV infection.

This clonotype was recorded a few times. This beta chain was picked up by a library intended for alpha chains and is off target, so its count carries little meaning. J is TRBJ2-2 and V is TRBV10-3, with 15 bases aligning to TRBD2. Germline trimming cut 6 bases from V and 2 bases from J; bases unmatched to any gene: 4. This CDR3 contains 17 residues. Germline CDR1 is ENHRY and CDR2 is SYGVKD. This CDR3 is CAISRTSGGANTGELFF. The CDR3, as DNA: TGTGCCATCAGCCGGACTAGCGGGGGGGCCAACACCGGGGAGCTGTTTTTT.

This clonotype is medium-sized. A library made for alpha chains picked up this beta chain off target, so its size means little. The chain uses TRBV27 and TRBJ2-7; D unresolved. This CDR3 comprises 15 residues. V gave up 7 bases and J gave up 0 bases, with 16 bases separating them. The germline V gene has CDR1 MNHEY and CDR2 SMNVEV (reference sequence). The CDR3 loop is CASTLQLLHSYEQYF. The CDR3, as DNA: TGTGCCAGCACCCTACAACTACTGCACTCCTACGAGCAGTACTTC.

This clonotype rates as medium-sized. For a library built for alpha chains, this beta chain is a stray read; little rests on its size. This chain joins TRBV3-1 and TRBJ2-1; D not certain. Germline-derived CDR1 and CDR2 are LGHDT and YNNKEL (reference sequence). This CDR3 is built from 13 residues. Trimming removed 1 base from V and 10 bases from J, with 11 bases in between. The CDR3, as DNA: TGTGCCAGCAGCCAAGGCACCGCGAGCGAGCAGTTCTTC. It translates to CASSQGTASEQFF.

This clonotype rates as medium-sized (0.01 to 0.1%). This beta chain was picked up by a library intended for alpha chains and is off target, so its count carries little meaning. The chain has TRBV16 and TRBJ2-1, with 11 bases aligning to TRBD2. The CDR3 has 17 amino acids. Germline CDR1 KGHSY, CDR2 FQNENV. V dropped 0 bases and J dropped 3; count of bases not matched to a gene: 4. The CDR3 is CASSQSLAGGYYNEQFF. The CDR3 DNA reads as TGTGCCAGCAGCCAATCCCTAGCGGGGGGTTACTACAATGAGCAGTTCTTC. Drawing the rest from reference TRBV16 and TRBJ2-1, the complete variable domain is GEEVAQTPKHLVRGEGQKAKLYCAPIKGHSYVFWYQQVLKNEFKFLISFQNENVFDETGMPKERFSAKCLPNSPCSLEIQATKLEDSAVYFCASSQSLAGGYYNEQFFGPGTRLTVL.

In its sample, this clonotype was seen many times. A library prepared for alpha chains yielded this beta chain as an off-target read; its size is of little meaning. The J gene is TRBJ2-3, the V gene TRBV7-2; D gene ambiguous. Deletions cut 5 bases from V and 0 bases from J, with 9 bases between. The CDR3 has 14 residues. The V gene's germline CDR1 is SGHTA and CDR2 FQGNSA. In nucleotides, the CDR3 is TGTGCCAGCAGCCCAGGTTCTAGCACAGATACGCAGTATTTT. Amino acids: CASSPGSSTDTQYF.

This clonotype has only a few counts. Little can be read into the size of this beta chain, an off-target read in a library designed for alpha chains. The rearrangement uses TRBV7-8 and TRBJ1-1; TRBD1 is a possible D gene (6 bases). Germline V gives CDR1 SGHVS, CDR2 FQNEAQ. V lost 0 bases and J 5 bases, leaving 13 bases between the germline ends. The CDR3 has 15 residues. The CDR3 sequence: CASSLAGRGDTEAFF. For the CDR3, the DNA is TGTGCCAGCAGCTTAGCGGGCAGGGGCGATACTGAAGCTTTCTTT.

This clonotype was seen ten or more times. This beta chain is an unintended read in a library built for alpha chains; its size means little. This sequence joins TRBV20-1 and TRBJ2-2; possibly TRBD1 for D (6 bases). CDR3 length: 16 amino acids. Trimming cost V 5 bases and J 1 base, with 17 bases left between them. The germline V gene has CDR1 DFQATT and CDR2 SNEGSKA (reference sequence). This CDR3 is CSAQTTGTRNTGELFF. CDR3 nucleotide sequence: TGCAGTGCTCAAACGACCGGGACAAGGAACACCGGGGAGCTGTTTTTT.

In its sample, this clonotype was seen many times. This beta chain is an unintended read in a library built for alpha chains; its size means little. In DNA form, the CDR3 reads TGTGCCAGCAGCTCCGGACAGGCAAATGAAAAACTGTTTTTT. Translating gives CASSSGQANEKLFF. The chain recombines TRBV5-4 with TRBJ1-4, with 7 bases fitting TRBD1. With V trimmed by 3 bases and J by 5 bases, 4 bases remained unmatched. Germline V lookup: CDR1 SGHNT, CDR2 YYREEE (reference sequence). This CDR3 contains 14 residues.

Comment on this clonotype: This beta chain is an unintended read in a library built for alpha chains; its size means little. V is TRBV12-3 or TRBV12-4 and J is TRBJ1-6; the D is unclear. V lost 1 base, J lost 9 bases, and 10 bases lay in between. This CDR3 is 14 amino acids long. The CDR3 DNA reads TGTGCCAGCAGTTTAGACCCGGGGTCTTCACCCCTCCACTTT. Translated: CASSLDPGSSPLHF.

Note on this clonotype: An end of the junction does not agree with germline; a read error may underlie this. This beta chain is an unintended read in a library built for alpha chains; its size means little. The rearrangement uses TRBV7-2 and TRBJ2-3; D perhaps matches TRBD1 (5 bases). CDR1 and CDR2 from the germline V gene are SGHTA and FQGNSA. The CDR3 length is 11 residues. CDR3 protein: CASSLEAGRHF. For the CDR3, the DNA is TGTGCCAGCAGCTTAGAGGCAGGGCGGCATTTT. The full variable domain, in which reference TRBV7-2 and TRBJ2-3 provide the parts outside the CDR3, is GAGVSQSPSNKVTEKGKDVELRCDPISGHTALYWYRQSLGQGLEFLIYFQGNSAPDKSGLPSDRFSAERTGGSVSTLTIQRTQQEDSAVYLCASSLEAGRHFGPGTRLTVL.

This clonotype has ten or more counts. This beta chain is a stray read from a library made for alpha chains; its abundance is not meaningful. The CDR3: CASSKNTQYF. In nucleotides, the CDR3 is TGTGCCAGCAGTAAGAATACGCAGTATTTT. The rearrangement links TRBV2 to TRBJ2-3; D is unclear. The germline V gene encodes CDR1 SNHLY and CDR2 FYNNEI. The CDR3 covers 10 residues. With 5 bases removed from V and 7 bases from J, the gap between germline ends came to 4 bases.

This clonotype has more than one count but fewer than ten. A library prepared for alpha chains yielded this beta chain as an off-target read; its size is of little meaning. V and J are TRBV7-6 and TRBJ2-4, with D maybe TRBD1 (5 bases). The CDR3 has 14 amino acids. The ends were cut back, 2 bases at V and 7 bases at J, with 12 bases in the middle. CDR1 is SGHVS, CDR2 FNYEAQ, per germline. For the CDR3, the DNA is TGTGCCAGCAGCTTATACAGTGGACATAACATTCAGTACTTC. This codes for CASSLYSGHNIQYF.

At least ten counts were recorded for this clonotype. Since it is a stray read in a library aimed at alpha chains, this beta chain has a size that is not meaningful. This chain uses TRBV19 with TRBJ2-7; the match to TRBD1 covers 10 bases. The germline V gene encodes CDR1 LNHDA and CDR2 SQIVND (reference sequence). Trimming removed 9 bases from V and 5 bases from J; junction bases left unmatched: 7. The CDR3 covers 13 residues. The CDR3 is CASQGQGLHEQYF. The CDR3 bases are TGTGCCAGCCAGGGACAGGGGCTCCACGAGCAGTACTTC.

There are many counts of this clonotype. This beta chain lies outside the target of a library built for alpha chains; its clone size means little. CDR3 amino acids: CASSQDASSGAEYF. The DNA for the CDR3 is TGTGCCAGCAGCCAAGATGCCTCTTCGGGAGCCGAGTACTTC. The gene calls are TRBV3-1 and TRBJ2-7, with D perhaps TRBD2 (6 bases). Trimming shortened V by 0 bases and J by 11 bases, and 17 bases separated the two germline ends. The germline CDR1 and CDR2 sequences are LGHDT and YNNKEL (reference sequence). The CDR3 is made up of 14 amino acids.

Concerning this clonotype: With the library built for alpha chains, this beta chain is off target and its frequency is not meaningful. This chain links TRBV20-1 with TRBJ2-1; 11 bases fit TRBD2. J was trimmed by 6 bases and V by 3 bases; bases with no gene match: 4. CDR1 is DFQATT and CDR2 is SNEGSKA in the germline V gene (reference sequence). This CDR3 region has 14 residues. The CDR3 region is CSASSSGRTNEQFF. DNA of the CDR3: TGCAGTGCTAGCTCTAGCGGGAGGACCAATGAGCAGTTCTTC.